This T cell receptor (beta chain) was sequenced in a study of immune heterogeneity within non-small cell lung tumors. Across the study: Tumors were classified as 4 squamous cell carcinomas, some 10 non-squamous carcinomas and 1 not otherwise specified.

This clonotype was detected ten times or more. Its antigen is still unknown. Multiplex PCR (32 V and 13 J primers) was used to amplify the TCR beta CDR3. One entry per CDR3 protein, called by TCRdb with MiXCR from the multiplex PCR reads. The table lists around 19,000 distinct CDR3 sequences, roughly 29% of them singletons. Per sample, approximately 570 ng of bulk tumor genomic DNA was the template used. Spaced far apart, several biopsies were taken from each primary tumor during surgery. It was patients with untreated, newly diagnosed non-small cell lung cancer who underwent curative surgery. Notes on the study in general: Largely, high-frequency T-cell receptor beta clonotypes differed from one individual patient to another. The study found that local T-cell clonality correlated moderately but significantly with local tumor mutational burden (R roughly 0.31).

The CDR3 has 14 amino acids. Per the germline V gene, CDR1 is MNHEY and CDR2 is SVGEGT. With 7 bases clipped from V and 3 bases from J, the junction kept 7 bases outside the gene matches. The sequencing sample was made of lung tumor tissue. The rearrangement uses TRBV6-2 or TRBV6-3 and TRBJ1-1; 8 nucleotides line up with TRBD1. This sequence was found in a middle-aged man with non-small cell lung cancer. CDR3 sequence reads: CASTYRGEDTEAFF. As DNA, the CDR3 is TGTGCCAGCACCTACAGGGGGGAGGACACTGAAGCTTTCTTT.